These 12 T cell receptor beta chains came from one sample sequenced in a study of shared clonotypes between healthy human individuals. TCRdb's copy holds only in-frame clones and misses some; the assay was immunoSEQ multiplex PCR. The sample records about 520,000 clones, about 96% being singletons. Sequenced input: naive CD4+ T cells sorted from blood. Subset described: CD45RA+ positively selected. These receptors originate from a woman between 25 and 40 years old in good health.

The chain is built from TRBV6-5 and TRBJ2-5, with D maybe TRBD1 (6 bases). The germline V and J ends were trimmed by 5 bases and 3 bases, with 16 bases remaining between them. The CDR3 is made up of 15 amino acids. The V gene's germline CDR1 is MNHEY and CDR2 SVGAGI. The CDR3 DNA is TGTGCCAGCAGTGGGGGCGGGTTGGGGGAAGAGACCCAGTACTTC. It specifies CASSGGGLGEETQYF.

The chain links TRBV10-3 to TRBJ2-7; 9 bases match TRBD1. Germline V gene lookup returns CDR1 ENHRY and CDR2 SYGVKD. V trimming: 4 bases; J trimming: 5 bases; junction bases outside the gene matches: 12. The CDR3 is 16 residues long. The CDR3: CAISAYRGREQNEQYF. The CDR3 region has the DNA TGTGCCATCAGTGCGTACAGGGGGCGCGAACAAAACGAGCAGTACTTC.

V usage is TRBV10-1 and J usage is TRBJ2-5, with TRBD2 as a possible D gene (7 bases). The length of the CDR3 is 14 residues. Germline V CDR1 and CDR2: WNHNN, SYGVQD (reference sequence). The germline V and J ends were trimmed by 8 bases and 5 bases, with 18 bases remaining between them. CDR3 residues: CASSSGDTGETQYF. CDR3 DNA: TGCGCCAGCTCAAGCGGGGACACGGGGGAGACCCAGTACTTC.

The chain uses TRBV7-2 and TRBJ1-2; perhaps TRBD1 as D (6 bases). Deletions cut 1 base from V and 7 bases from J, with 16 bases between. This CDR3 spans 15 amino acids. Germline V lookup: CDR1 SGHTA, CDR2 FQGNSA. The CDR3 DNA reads TGTGCCAGCAGCTTAGAGGTCCAGGGGATAGGTGGCTACACCTTC. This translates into CASSLEVQGIGGYTF.

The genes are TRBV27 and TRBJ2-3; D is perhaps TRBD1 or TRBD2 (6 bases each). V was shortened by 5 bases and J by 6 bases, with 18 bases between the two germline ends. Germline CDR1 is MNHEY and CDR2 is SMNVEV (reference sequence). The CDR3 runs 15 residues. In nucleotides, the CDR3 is TGTGCCAGCAGTGGGGAGGCAGGGGCCGTTGATACGCAGTATTTT. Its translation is CASSGEAGAVDTQYF.

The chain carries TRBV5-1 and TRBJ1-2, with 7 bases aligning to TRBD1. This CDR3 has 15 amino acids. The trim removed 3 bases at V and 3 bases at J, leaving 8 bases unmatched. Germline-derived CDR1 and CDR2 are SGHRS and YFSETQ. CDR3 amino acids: CASSSSTGVDYGYTF. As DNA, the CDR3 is TGCGCCAGCAGCTCGTCAACAGGGGTGGACTATGGCTACACCTTC.

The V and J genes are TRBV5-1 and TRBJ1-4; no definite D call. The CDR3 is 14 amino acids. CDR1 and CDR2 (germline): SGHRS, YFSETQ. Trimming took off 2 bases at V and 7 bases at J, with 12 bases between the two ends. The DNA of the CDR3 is TGCGCCAGCAGCTTAGGCCTTTCGGGTGAAAAACTGTTTTTT. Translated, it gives CASSLGLSGEKLFF. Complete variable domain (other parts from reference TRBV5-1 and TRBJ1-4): KAGVTQTPRYLIKTRGQQVTLSCSPISGHRSVSWYQQTPGQGLQFLFEYFSETQRNKGNFPGRFSGRQFSNSRSEMNVSTLELGDSALYLCASSLGLSGEKLFFGSGTQLSVL.

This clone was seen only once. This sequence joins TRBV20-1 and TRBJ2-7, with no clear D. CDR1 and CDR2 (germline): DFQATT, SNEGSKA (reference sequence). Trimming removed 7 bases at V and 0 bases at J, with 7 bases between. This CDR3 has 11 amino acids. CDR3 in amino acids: CSVTPSYEQYF. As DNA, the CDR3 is TGCAGTGTAACCCCCTCCTACGAGCAGTACTTC.

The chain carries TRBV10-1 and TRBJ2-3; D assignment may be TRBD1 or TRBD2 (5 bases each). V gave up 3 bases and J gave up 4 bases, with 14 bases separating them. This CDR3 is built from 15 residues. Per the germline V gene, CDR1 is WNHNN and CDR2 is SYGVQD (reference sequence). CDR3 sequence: CASSENARDPDTQYF. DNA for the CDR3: TGCGCCAGCAGTGAAAATGCCAGGGACCCAGATACGCAGTATTTT.

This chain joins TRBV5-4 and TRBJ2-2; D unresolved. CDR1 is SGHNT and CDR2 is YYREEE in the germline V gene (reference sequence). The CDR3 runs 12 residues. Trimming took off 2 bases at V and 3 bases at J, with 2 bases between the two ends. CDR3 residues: CASSFYTGELFF. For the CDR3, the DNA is TGTGCCAGCAGCTTTTACACCGGGGAGCTGTTTTTT.

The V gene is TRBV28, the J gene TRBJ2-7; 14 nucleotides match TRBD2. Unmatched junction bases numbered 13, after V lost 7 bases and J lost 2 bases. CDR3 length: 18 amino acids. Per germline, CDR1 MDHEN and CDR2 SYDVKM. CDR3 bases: TGTGCCAGCAACACCGGGACTAGCGGGAGTCGGGGCGCCTACGAGCAGTACTTC. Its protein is CASNTGTSGSRGAYEQYF. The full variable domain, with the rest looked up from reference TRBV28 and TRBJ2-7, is DVKVTQSSRYLVKRTGEKVFLECVQDMDHENMFWYRQDPGLGLRLIYFSYDVKMKEKGDIPEGYSVSREKKERFSLILESASTNQTSMYLCASNTGTSGSRGAYEQYFGPGTRLTVT.

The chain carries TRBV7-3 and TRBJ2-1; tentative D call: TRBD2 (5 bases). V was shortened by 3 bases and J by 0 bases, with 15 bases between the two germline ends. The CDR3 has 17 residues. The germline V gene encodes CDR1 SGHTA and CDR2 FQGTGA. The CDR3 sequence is CASSFSGGSSSYNEQFF. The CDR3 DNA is TGTGCCAGCAGCTTCTCTGGCGGGTCCAGCTCCTACAATGAGCAGTTCTTC.